The TCR beta chain under discussion was sequenced for a study of blood T cell repertoires in COVID-19. J lost 5 bases, V lost 5 bases, and 3 bases had no gene match. This CDR3 comprises 13 residues. As handled by the study authors: Scientists estimated how many nucleated cells there were by amplifying reference gene primers. Produced via immunoSEQ multiplex PCR; TCRdb's table is partial and in-frame only. V and J calls plus clone size are reproduced from that table; the DNA served to infer D and trimming. The profile shows 200,000 to 250,000 clones, approximately 78% of them singletons. This sequence joins TRBV12-3 or TRBV12-4 and TRBJ1-5; 7 nucleotides agree with TRBD1. The material sequenced was peripheral blood. The clonotype comes from a woman aged 18-35 years with acute or convalescent COVID-19. This CDR3 is CASSPQGDQPQHF. In DNA, the CDR3 is TGTGCCAGCAGTCCCCAGGGGGATCAGCCCCAGCATTTT.